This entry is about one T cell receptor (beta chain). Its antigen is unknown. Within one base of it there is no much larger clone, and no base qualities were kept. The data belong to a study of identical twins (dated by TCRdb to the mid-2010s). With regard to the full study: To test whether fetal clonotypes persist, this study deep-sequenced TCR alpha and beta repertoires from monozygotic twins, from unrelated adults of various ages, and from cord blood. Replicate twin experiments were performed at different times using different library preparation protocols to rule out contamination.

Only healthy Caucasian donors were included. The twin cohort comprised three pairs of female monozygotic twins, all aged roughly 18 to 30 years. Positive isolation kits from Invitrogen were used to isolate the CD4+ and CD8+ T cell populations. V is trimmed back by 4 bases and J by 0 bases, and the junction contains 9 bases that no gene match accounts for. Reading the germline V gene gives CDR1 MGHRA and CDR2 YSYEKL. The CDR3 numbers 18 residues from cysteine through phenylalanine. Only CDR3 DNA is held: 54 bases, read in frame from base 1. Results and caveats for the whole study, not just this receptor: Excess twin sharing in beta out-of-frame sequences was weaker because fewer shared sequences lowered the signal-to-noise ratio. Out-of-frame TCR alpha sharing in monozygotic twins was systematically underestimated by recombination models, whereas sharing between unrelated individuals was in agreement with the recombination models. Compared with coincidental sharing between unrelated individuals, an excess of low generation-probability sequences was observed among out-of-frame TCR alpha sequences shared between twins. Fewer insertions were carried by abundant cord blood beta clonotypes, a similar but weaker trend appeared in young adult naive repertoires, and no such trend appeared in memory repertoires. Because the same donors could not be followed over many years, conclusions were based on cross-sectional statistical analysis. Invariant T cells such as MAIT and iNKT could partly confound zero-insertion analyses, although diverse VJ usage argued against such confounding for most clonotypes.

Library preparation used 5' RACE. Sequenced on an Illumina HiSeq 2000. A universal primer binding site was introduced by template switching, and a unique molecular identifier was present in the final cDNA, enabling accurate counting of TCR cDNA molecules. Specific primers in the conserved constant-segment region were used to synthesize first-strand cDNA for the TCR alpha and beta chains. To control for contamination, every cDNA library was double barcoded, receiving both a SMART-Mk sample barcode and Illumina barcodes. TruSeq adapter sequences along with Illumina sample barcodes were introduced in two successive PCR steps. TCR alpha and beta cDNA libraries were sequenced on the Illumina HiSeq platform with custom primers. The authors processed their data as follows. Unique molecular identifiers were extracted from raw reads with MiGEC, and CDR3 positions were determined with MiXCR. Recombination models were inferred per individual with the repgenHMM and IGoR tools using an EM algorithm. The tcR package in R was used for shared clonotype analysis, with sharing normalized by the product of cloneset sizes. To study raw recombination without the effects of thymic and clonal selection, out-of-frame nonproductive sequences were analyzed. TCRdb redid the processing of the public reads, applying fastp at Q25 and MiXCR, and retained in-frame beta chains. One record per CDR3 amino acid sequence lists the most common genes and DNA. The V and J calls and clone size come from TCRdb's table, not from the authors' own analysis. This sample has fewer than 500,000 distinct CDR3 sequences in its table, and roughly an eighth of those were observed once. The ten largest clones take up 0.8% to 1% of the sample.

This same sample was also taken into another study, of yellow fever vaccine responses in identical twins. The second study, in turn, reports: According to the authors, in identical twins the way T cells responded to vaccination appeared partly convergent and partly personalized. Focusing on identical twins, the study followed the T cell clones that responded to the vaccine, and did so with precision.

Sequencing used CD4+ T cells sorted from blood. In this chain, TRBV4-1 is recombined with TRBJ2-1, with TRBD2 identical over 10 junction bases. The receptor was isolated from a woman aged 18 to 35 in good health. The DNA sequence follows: TGCGCCAGCAGCCGCCAGATTCTAGCGGGGGTCTCCTACAATGAGCAGTTCTTC. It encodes CASSRQILAGVSYNEQFF.